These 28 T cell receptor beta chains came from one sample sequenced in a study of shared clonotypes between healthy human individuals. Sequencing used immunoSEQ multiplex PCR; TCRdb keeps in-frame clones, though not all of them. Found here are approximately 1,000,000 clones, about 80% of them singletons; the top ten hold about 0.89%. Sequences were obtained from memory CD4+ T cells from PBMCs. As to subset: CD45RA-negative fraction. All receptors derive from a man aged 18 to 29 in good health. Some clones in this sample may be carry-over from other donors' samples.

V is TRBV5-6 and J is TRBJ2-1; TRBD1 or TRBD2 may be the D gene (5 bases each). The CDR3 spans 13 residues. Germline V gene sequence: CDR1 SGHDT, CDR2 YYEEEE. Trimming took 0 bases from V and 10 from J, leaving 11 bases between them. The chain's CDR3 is CASSLAGSGEQFF. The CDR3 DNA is TGTGCCAGCAGCTTGGCAGGGTCGGGGGAGCAGTTCTTC.

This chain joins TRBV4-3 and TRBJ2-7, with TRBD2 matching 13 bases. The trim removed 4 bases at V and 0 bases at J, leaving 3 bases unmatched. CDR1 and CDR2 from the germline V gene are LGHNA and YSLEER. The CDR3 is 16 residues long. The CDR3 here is CASSPWTSGSSYEQYF. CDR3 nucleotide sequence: TGCGCCAGCAGCCCCTGGACTAGCGGGAGCTCCTACGAGCAGTACTTC.

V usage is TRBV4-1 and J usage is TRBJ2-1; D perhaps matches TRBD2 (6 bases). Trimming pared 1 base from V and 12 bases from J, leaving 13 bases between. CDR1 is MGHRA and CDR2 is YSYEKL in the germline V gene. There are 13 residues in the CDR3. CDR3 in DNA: TGCGCCAGCAGCCAAGGACTAGGAGTAGGGCAGTTCTTC. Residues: CASSQGLGVGQFF.

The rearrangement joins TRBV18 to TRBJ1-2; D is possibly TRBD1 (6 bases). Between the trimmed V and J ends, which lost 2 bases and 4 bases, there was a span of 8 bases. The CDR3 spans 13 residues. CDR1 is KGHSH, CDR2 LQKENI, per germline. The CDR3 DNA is TGTGCCAGCTCACCAGTGGACAGCTATGGCTACACCTTC. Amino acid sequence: CASSPVDSYGYTF.

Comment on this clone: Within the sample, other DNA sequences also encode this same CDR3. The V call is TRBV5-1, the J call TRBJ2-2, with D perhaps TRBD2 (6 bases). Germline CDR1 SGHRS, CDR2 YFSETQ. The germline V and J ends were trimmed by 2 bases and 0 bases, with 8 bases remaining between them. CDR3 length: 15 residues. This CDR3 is CASSFSGANTGELFF. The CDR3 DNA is TGCGCCAGCAGCTTTAGCGGAGCGAACACCGGGGAGCTGTTTTTT.

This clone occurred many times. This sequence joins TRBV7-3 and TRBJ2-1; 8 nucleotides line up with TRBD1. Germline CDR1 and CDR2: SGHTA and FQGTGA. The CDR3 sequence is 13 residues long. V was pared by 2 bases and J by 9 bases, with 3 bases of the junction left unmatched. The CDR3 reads CASSLGQGIEQFF. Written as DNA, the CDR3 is TGTGCCAGCAGCTTAGGACAGGGAATTGAGCAGTTCTTC.

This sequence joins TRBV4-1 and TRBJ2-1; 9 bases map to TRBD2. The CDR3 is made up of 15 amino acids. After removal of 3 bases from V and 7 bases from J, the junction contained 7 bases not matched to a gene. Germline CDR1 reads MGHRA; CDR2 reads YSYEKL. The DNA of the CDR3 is TGCGCCAGCAGCCATAATAGCGGGAGTCAAAATGAGCAGTTCTTC. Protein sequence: CASSHNSGSQNEQFF.

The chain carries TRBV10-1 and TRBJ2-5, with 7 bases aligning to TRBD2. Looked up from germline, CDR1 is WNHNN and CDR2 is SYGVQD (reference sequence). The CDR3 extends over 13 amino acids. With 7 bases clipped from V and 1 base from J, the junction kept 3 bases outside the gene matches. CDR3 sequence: CASTGRAQETQYF. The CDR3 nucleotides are TGCGCCAGCACTGGGAGGGCCCAAGAGACCCAGTACTTC.

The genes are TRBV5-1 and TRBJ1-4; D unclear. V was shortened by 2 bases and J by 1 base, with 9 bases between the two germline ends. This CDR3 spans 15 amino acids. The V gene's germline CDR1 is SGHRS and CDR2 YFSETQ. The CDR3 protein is CASSFYRGTNEKLFF. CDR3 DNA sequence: TGCGCCAGCAGCTTCTACAGAGGAACTAATGAAAAACTGTTTTTT.

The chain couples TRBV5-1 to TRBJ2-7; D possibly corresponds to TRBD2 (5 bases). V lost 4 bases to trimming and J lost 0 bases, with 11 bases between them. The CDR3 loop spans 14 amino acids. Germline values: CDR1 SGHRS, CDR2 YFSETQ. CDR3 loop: CASSTDSSSYEQYF. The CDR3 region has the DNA TGCGCCAGCAGCACGGACTCAAGCTCCTACGAGCAGTACTTC.

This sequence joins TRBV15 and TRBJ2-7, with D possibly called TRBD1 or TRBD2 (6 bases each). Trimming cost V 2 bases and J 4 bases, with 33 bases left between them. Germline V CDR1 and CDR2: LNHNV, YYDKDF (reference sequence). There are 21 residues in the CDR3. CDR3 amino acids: CATSRWDGSDPRGPGVYEQYF. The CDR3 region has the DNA TGTGCCACCAGCAGATGGGATGGATCCGACCCACGGGGGCCGGGGGTTTACGAGCAGTACTTC.

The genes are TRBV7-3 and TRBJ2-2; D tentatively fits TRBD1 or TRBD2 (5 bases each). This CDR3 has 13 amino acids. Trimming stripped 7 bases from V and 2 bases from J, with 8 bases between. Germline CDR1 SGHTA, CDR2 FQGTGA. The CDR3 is CASKGPNTGELFF. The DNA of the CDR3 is TGTGCCAGCAAGGGACCTAACACCGGGGAGCTGTTTTTT.

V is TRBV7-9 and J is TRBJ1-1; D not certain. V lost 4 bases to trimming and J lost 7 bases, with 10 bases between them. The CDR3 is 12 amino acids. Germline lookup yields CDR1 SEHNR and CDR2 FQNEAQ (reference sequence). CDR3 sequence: CASSWAVDEAFF. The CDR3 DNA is TGTGCCAGCAGCTGGGCCGTGGATGAAGCTTTCTTT. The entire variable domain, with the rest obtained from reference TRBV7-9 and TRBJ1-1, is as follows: DTGVSQNPRHKITKRGQNVTFRCDPISEHNRLYWYRQTLGQGPEFLTYFQNEAQLEKSRLLSDRFSAERPKGSFSTLEIQRTEQGDSAMYLCASSWAVDEAFFGQGTRLTVV.

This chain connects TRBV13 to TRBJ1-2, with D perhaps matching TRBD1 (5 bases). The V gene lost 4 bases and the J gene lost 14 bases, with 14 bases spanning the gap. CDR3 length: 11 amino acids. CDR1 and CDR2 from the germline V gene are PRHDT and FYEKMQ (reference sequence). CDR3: CASSSGPPYTF. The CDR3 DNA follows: TGTGCCAGCAGCTCGGGACCGCCTTATACCTTC.

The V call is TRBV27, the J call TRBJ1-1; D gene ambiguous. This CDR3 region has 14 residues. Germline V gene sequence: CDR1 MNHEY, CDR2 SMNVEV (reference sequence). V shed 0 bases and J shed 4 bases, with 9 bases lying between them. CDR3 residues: CASSLSGRLTEAFF. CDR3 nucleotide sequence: TGTGCCAGCAGTTTATCGGGCAGACTCACTGAAGCTTTCTTT.

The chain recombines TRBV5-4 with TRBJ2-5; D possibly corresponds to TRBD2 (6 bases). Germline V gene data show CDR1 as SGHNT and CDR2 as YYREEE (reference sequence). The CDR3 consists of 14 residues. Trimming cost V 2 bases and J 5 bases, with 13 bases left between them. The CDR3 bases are TGTGCCAGCAGCTTCGCGGGAAATTCCGAGACCCAGTACTTC. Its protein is CASSFAGNSETQYF.

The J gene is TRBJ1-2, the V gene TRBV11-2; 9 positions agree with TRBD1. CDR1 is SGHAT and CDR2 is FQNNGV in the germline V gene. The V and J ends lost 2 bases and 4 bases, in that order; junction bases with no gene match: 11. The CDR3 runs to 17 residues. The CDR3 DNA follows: TGTGCCAGCAGCTTACCGGGACAGGGACACCAAAGCTATGGCTACACCTTC. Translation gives CASSLPGQGHQSYGYTF.

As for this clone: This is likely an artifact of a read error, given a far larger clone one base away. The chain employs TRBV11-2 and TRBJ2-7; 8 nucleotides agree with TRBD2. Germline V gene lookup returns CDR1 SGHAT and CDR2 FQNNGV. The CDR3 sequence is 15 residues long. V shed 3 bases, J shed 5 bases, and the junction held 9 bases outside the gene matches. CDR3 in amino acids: CASSFRTGTRNEQYF. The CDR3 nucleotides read TGTGCCAGCAGCTTTCGGACCGGGACTAGGAACGAGCAGTACTTC. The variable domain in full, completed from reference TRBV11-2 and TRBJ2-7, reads EAGVAQSPRYKIIEKRQSVAFWCNPISGHATLYWYQQILGQGPKLLIQFQNNGVVDDSQLPKDRFSAERLKGVDSTLKIQPAKLEDSAVYLCASSFRTGTRNEQYFGPGTRLTVT.

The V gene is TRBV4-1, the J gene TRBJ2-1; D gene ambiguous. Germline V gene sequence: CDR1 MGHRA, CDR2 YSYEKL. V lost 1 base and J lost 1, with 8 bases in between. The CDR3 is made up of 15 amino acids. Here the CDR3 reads CASSQVLGSYNEQFF. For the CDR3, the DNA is TGCGCCAGCAGCCAAGTTCTGGGGTCCTACAATGAGCAGTTCTTC.

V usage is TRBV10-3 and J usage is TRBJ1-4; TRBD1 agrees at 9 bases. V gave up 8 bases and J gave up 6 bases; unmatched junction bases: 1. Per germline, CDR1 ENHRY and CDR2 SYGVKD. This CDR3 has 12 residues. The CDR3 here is CAIRQGDEKLFF. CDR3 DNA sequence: TGTGCCATCCGACAGGGGGATGAAAAACTGTTTTTT.

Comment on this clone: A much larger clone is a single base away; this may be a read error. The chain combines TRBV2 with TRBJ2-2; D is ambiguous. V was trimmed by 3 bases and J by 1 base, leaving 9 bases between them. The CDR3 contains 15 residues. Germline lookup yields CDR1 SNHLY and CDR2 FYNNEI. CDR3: CASSESAVNTGELFF. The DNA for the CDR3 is TGTGCCAGCAGTGAGTCGGCAGTGAACACCGGGGAGCTGTTTTTT.

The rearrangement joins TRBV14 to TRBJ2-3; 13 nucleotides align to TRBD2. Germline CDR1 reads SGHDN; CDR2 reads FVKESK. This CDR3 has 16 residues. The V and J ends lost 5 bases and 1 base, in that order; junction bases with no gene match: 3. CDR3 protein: CASSGLAGARTDTQYF. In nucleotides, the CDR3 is TGTGCCAGCAGCGGACTAGCGGGAGCTCGCACAGATACGCAGTATTTT.

The CDR3 bases are TGTGCCAGCAGCGCCTGGGGACTCGAGAACACCGGGGAGCTGTTTTTT. Its protein is CASSAWGLENTGELFF. V usage is TRBV9 and J usage is TRBJ2-2; TRBD2 might be the D (6 bases). Trimming took off 3 bases at V and 1 base at J, with 13 bases between the two ends. The germline V gene encodes CDR1 SGDLS and CDR2 YYNGEE. This CDR3 has 16 amino acids.

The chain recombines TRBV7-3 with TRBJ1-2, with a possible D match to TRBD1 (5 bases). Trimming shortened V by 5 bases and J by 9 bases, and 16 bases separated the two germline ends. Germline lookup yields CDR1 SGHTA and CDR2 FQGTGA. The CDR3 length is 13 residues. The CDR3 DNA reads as TGTGCCAGCAGCCCAGGAGGGGTTAGTAGCTACACCTTC. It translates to CASSPGGVSSYTF.

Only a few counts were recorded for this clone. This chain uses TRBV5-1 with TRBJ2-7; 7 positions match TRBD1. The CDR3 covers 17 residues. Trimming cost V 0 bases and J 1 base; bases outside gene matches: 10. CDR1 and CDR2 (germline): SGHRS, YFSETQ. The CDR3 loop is CASSLGQGVIRSYEQYF. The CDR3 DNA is TGCGCCAGCAGCTTGGGGCAGGGGGTGATCCGATCCTACGAGCAGTACTTC.

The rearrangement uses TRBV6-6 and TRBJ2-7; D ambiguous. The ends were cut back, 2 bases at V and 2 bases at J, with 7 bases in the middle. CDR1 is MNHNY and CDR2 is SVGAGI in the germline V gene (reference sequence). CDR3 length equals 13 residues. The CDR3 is CASSYPSAYEQYF. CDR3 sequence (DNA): TGTGCCAGCAGTTACCCCAGTGCCTACGAGCAGTACTTC.

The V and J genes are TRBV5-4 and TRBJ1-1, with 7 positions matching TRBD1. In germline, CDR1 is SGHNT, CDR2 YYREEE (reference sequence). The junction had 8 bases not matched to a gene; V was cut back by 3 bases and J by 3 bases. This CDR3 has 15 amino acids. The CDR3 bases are TGTGCCAGCAGCTCCATCGGCGACAGGGACACTGAAGCTTTCTTT. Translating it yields CASSSIGDRDTEAFF.

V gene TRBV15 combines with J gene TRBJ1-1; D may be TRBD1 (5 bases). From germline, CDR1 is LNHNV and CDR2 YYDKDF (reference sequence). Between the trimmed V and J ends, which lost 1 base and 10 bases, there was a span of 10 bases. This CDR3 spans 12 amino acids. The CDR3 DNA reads TGTGCCACCAGCAGAGTTGGGGCTCGAGCTTTCTTT. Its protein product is CATSRVGARAFF.